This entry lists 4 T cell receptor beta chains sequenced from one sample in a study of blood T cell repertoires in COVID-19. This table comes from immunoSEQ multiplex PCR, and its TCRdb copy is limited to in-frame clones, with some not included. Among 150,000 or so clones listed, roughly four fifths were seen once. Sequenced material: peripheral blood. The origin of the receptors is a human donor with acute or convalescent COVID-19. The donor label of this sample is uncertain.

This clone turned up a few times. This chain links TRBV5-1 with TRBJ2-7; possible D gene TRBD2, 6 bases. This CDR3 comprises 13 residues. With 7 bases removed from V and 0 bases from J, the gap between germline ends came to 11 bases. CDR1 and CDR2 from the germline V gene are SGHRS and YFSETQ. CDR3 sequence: CASQNGSSYEQYF. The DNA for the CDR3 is TGCGCCAGCCAGAACGGGAGCTCCTACGAGCAGTACTTC.

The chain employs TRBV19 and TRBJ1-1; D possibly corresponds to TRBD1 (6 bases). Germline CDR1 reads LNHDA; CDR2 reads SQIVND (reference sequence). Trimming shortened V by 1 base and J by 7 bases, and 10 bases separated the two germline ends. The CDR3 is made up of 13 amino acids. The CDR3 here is CASSIAGTFEAFF. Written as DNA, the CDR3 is TGTGCCAGTAGTATAGCAGGGACATTTGAAGCTTTCTTT.

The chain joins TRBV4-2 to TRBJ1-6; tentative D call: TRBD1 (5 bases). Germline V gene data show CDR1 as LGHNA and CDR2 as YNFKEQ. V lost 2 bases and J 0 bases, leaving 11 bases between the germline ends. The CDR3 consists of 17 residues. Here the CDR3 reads CASSQSHRSSYNSPLHF. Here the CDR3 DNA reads TGTGCCAGCAGCCAATCGCACAGGAGCTCCTATAATTCACCCCTCCACTTT.

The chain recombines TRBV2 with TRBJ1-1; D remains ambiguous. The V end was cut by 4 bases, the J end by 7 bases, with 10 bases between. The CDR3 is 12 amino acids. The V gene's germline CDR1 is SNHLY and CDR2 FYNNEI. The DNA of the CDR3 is TGTGCCAGCAGTGCCCGAGATGGTGAAGCTTTCTTT. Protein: CASSARDGEAFF.